These 23 T cell receptor beta chains originate from one sample sequenced in a study of T cells in Graves' hyperthyroidism and ophthalmopathy. Researchers amplified the TCR beta CDR3 regions from RNA transcripts. A first-round RT-PCR of the TCR CDR3 used the HTBI primer set. TCRdb called the multiplex PCR reads again in MiXCR, with one record for every CDR3 protein. The sample has nearly 600,000 distinct CDR3 sequences, around 14% seen once. Sequenced input: blood. These receptors were obtained from a woman between 25 and 40 years old with Graves' hyperthyroidism that later progressed to Graves' ophthalmopathy.

Here the CDR3 DNA reads TGTGCCAGCAAGTCCGGGACAGGCAAAAACATTCAGTACTTC. The encoded protein is CASKSGTGKNIQYF. The genes are TRBV2 and TRBJ2-4; 8 bases align to TRBD1. Germline V CDR1 and CDR2: SNHLY, FYNNEI. V gave up 7 bases and J gave up 3 bases; unmatched junction bases: 5. This CDR3 contains 14 residues.

V is TRBV11-2 and J is TRBJ2-3, with D unresolved. Germline assignment: CDR1 SGHAT and CDR2 FQNNGV. V was clipped by 5 bases and J by 7 bases, with 13 bases between them. The length of the CDR3 is 13 residues. CDR3 in amino acids: CASSPLNGNTQYF. Here the CDR3 DNA reads TGTGCCAGCAGCCCCCTCAACGGAAATACGCAGTATTTT.

This clonotype was counted at least ten times. The chain uses TRBV12-3 or TRBV12-4 and TRBJ2-7, with 8 bases fitting TRBD1. The trim removed 7 bases at V and 1 base at J, leaving 9 bases unmatched. The CDR3 contains 15 residues. The CDR3 reads CASTDDRGLSYEQYF. CDR3 in DNA: TGTGCCAGCACCGATGACAGGGGACTGTCCTACGAGCAGTACTTC.

The CDR3 sequence is CASSHEASGGTYNEQFF. CDR3 nucleotides: TGTGCCAGCAGCCATGAGGCCAGCGGGGGGACCTACAATGAGCAGTTCTTC. The V call is TRBV4-2, the J call TRBJ2-1, with 9 nucleotides matching TRBD2. This CDR3 spans 17 amino acids. The germline CDR1 and CDR2 sequences are LGHNA and YNFKEQ. Unmatched junction bases numbered 8, after V lost 3 bases and J lost 2 bases.

The table lists this clonotype with many counts. The chain uses TRBV12-5 and TRBJ1-5; no clear D. The V end lost 0 bases, the J end lost 3 bases, and 9 bases lay between the germline ends. Germline assignment: CDR1 LGHNT and CDR2 FRNRAP. The CDR3 sequence is 15 residues long. CDR3 sequence (DNA): TGTGCTAGTGGTTTGGTTGTCAGTCTCAATCAGCCCCAGCATTTT. This encodes CASGLVVSLNQPQHF.

This clonotype was counted between two and nine times. The chain joins TRBV5-1 to TRBJ1-2; D unresolved. V lost 3 bases and J 5 bases, leaving 17 bases between the germline ends. There are 15 residues in the CDR3. Germline values: CDR1 SGHRS, CDR2 YFSETQ. CDR3 nucleotide sequence: TGCGCCAGCAGCTCACTCGTTGCGGGTACATATGGCTACACCTTC. Its translation: CASSSLVAGTYGYTF.

This rearrangement joins TRBV18 to TRBJ1-4, with D unclear. The CDR3 is 13 amino acids. Trimming took off 0 bases at V and 13 bases at J, with 12 bases between the two ends. Germline V CDR1 and CDR2: KGHSH, LQKENI. This CDR3 is CASSPPLFRLLFF. In DNA form, the CDR3 reads TGTGCCAGCTCACCACCTTTGTTCAGATTACTGTTTTTT.

This clonotype has a handful of counts. The gene calls are TRBV7-3 and TRBJ2-7; D unclear. This CDR3 is built from 13 residues. Per the germline V gene, CDR1 is SGHTA and CDR2 is FQGTGA. The V gene lost 3 bases and the J gene lost 5 bases, with 11 bases spanning the gap. Here the CDR3 reads CASSLGTRDEQYF. CDR3 DNA: TGTGCCAGCAGCTTGGGAACAAGGGACGAGCAGTACTTC.

This clonotype has at least ten counts. The chain is built from TRBV7-9 and TRBJ1-1, with D hard to call. Germline values: CDR1 SEHNR, CDR2 FQNEAQ (reference sequence). The V gene lost 5 bases and the J gene lost 1 base, with 20 bases spanning the gap. This CDR3 region has 17 residues. CDR3 residues: CASSVITVSTQNTEAFF. The CDR3 nucleotides are TGTGCCAGCAGCGTTATTACGGTTAGCACACAGAACACTGAAGCTTTCTTT.

In the case of this clonotype: This may arise from a read error, as a much more abundant clone is one base away. This chain joins TRBV27 and TRBJ2-5; perhaps TRBD2 as D (5 bases). Trimming took 1 base from V and 7 from J, leaving 16 bases between them. In germline, CDR1 is MNHEY, CDR2 SMNVEV (reference sequence). The CDR3 consists of 15 residues. The CDR3: CASSLFTDRGGTQYF. CDR3 nucleotides: TGTGCCAGCAGTTTATTCACGGATCGAGGAGGGACCCAGTACTTC.

This clonotype has just a few counts. The J gene is TRBJ1-1, the V gene TRBV28; D not certain. The V and J ends lost 7 bases and 4 bases respectively, with 10 bases between them. This CDR3 contains 12 residues. Germline V gene data show CDR1 as MDHEN and CDR2 as SYDVKM. CDR3 protein: CASIIAGTEAFF. CDR3 DNA sequence: TGTGCCAGCATCATCGCGGGCACTGAAGCTTTCTTT.

Written as DNA, the CDR3 is TGTGCCAGTAGTACTACTAGCGGCCAAGAGACCCAGTACTTC. Translated: CASSTTSGQETQYF. The chain combines TRBV19 with TRBJ2-5; 8 bases are a match to TRBD2. The CDR3 loop spans 14 amino acids. The germline V gene has CDR1 LNHDA and CDR2 SQIVND (reference sequence). Germline trimming cut 4 bases from V and 1 base from J; bases unmatched to any gene: 2. Looking up the rest from reference TRBV19 and TRBJ2-5 gives the full variable domain: DGGITQSPKYLFRKEGQNVTLSCEQNLNHDAMYWYRQDPGQGLRLIYYSQIVNDFQKGDIAEGYSVSREKKESFPLTVTSAQKNPTAFYLCASSTTSGQETQYFGPGTRLLVL.

In this sample, this clonotype turned up many times. The gene calls are TRBV3-1 and TRBJ2-6; 7 nucleotides agree with TRBD1. The V gene's germline CDR1 is LGHDT and CDR2 YNNKEL (reference sequence). The junction had 6 bases not matched to a gene; V was cut back by 0 bases and J by 1 base. The CDR3 extends over 18 amino acids. As DNA, the CDR3 is TGTGCCAGCAGCCAAGATTTAGGGGGCGCGTCTGGGGCCAACGTCCTGACTTTC. Protein product: CASSQDLGGASGANVLTF.

For this clonotype: At one end the junction does not follow the germline gene, possibly because of a read error. J is TRBJ2-4 and V is TRBV27; possible D gene TRBD2, 6 bases. The CDR3 length is 11 residues. Germline V gene lookup returns CDR1 MNHEY and CDR2 SMNVEV (reference sequence). CDR3 nucleotides: TGTGCCACCAGTGGAGGGCCCAAGAGGTACTTC. This translates into CATSGGPKRYF.

This clonotype appeared many times. The rearrangement joins TRBV2 to TRBJ2-7; 8 bases agree with TRBD1. The CDR3 loop spans 14 amino acids. CDR1 SNHLY and CDR2 FYNNEI come from the germline V gene. J was trimmed by 7 bases and V by 4 bases; bases with no gene match: 9. The CDR3 sequence is CASSVGTGSREQYF. CDR3 bases: TGTGCCAGCAGTGTCGGGACAGGATCGCGGGAGCAGTACTTC.

This clonotype was picked up many times. The J gene is TRBJ2-7, the V gene TRBV7-2; 9 bases line up with TRBD2. The CDR3 has 17 residues. V dropped 5 bases and J dropped 3; count of bases not matched to a gene: 14. CDR1 and CDR2 (germline): SGHTA, FQGNSA. The CDR3 reads CASSLGSGRSIGYEQYF. The CDR3 region has the DNA TGTGCCAGCAGCCTCGGGAGCGGGAGGTCAATTGGCTACGAGCAGTACTTC.

At least ten counts were recorded for this clonotype. J is TRBJ2-1 and V is TRBV11-3; TRBD1 matches 8 bases. The V segment lost 7 bases and the J segment 9 bases; nucleotides outside the gene matches: 17. CDR3 length: 16 residues. Germline values: CDR1 SGHNT, CDR2 YENEEA. For the CDR3, the DNA is TGTGCCAGCATTATAATCAGGGGGCTACTTGGTATTGAGCAGTTCTTC. Translating it yields CASIIIRGLLGIEQFF.

The rearrangement links TRBV7-9 to TRBJ2-3, with 12 bases lining up with TRBD2. The J segment lost 2 bases and the V segment lost 4 bases, leaving 7 bases of the junction unmatched. The CDR3 is 17 amino acids. CDR1 is SEHNR, CDR2 FQNEAQ, per germline (reference sequence). CDR3 nucleotides: TGTGCCAGCAGCTCCCCTCGACTAGCGGGGGCCACAGATACGCAGTATTTT. It specifies CASSSPRLAGATDTQYF.

This clonotype came up many times. The V call is TRBV12-3 or TRBV12-4, the J call TRBJ1-1; 9 nucleotides align to TRBD1. V lost 3 bases to trimming and J lost 4 bases; unmatched junction nucleotides: 21. CDR3 length: 20 residues. The CDR3 loop is CASSFRIITGGPRGGTEAFF. The CDR3 DNA is TGTGCCAGCAGTTTTCGTATAATCACAGGGGGCCCCCGTGGGGGCACTGAAGCTTTCTTT.

This clonotype has only a few counts. The chain combines TRBV20-1 with TRBJ2-3; perhaps D is TRBD1 or TRBD2 (6 bases each). There are 17 residues in the CDR3. V lost 4 bases to trimming and J lost 1 base, with 21 bases between them. Germline V lookup: CDR1 DFQATT, CDR2 SNEGSKA (reference sequence). CDR3 residues: CSAIGRGGGPRTDTQYF. In nucleotides, the CDR3 is TGCAGTGCTATTGGCAGGGGAGGAGGCCCGCGCACAGATACGCAGTATTTT.

This clonotype was seen at least ten times. This rearrangement joins TRBV20-1 to TRBJ1-2; a weak D match, TRBD1 (5 bases). Germline V gene lookup returns CDR1 DFQATT and CDR2 SNEGSKA (reference sequence). This CDR3 comprises 18 residues. Trimming took off 3 bases at V and 3 bases at J, with 26 bases between the two ends. CDR3 bases: TGCAGTGCTAGTAACTCCGGGACCGTCAAAGGGGTCGACTATGGCTACACCTTC. Protein product: CSASNSGTVKGVDYGYTF.

This clonotype was seen at least ten times. J is TRBJ2-7 and V is TRBV6-1; the D gene is possibly TRBD2 (5 bases). Trimming left V 1 base short and J 2 bases short, with 15 bases between. Germline-derived CDR1 and CDR2 are MNHNS and SASEGT. The CDR3 loop spans 16 amino acids. CDR3: CASSEVERRFTYEQYF. The CDR3 bases are TGTGCCAGCAGTGAAGTAGAGAGGAGGTTCACCTACGAGCAGTACTTC.

This clonotype was observed a handful of times. The V and J genes are TRBV7-6 and TRBJ2-5; D is tentatively TRBD1 or TRBD2 (5 bases each). Germline CDR1 and CDR2: SGHVS and FNYEAQ. The V and J ends lost 4 bases and 3 bases respectively, with 9 bases between them. The CDR3 sequence is 13 residues long. CDR3 in amino acids: CASSWGPEETQYF. DNA for the CDR3: TGTGCCAGCAGCTGGGGACCGGAAGAGACCCAGTACTTC.